This T cell receptor (beta chain) is drawn from a study of blood T cell repertoires in COVID-19. Study overall: PBMCs, B-cell-depleted T cells, or T cells were the source of the cDNA or gDNA that made up the material.

Only in-frame clones appear in the TCRdb table, and some are missing; sequencing was by immunoSEQ multiplex PCR. Of roughly 250,000 clones in the sample, around 88% were seen once. Germline V lookup: CDR1 SGHVS, CDR2 FNYEAQ. The CDR3 is 15 residues long. The V and J ends lost 2 bases and 5 bases, in that order; junction bases with no gene match: 8. In assigning cohorts, the study relied on participant-reported clinical history. The sequence came from a man in his forties who had recovered from COVID-19. The sequenced sample consisted of PBMCs or T cells enriched from blood (not recorded which). The V and J genes are TRBV7-6 and TRBJ1-1; 7 bases fit TRBD1. The CDR3 sequence is CASSLFGPGGTEAFF. DNA of the CDR3: TGTGCCAGCAGCTTATTTGGGCCAGGGGGGACTGAAGCTTTCTTT.